Presented here are 3 T cell receptor beta chains from one specimen sequenced in a study of early T cells in non-severe SARS-CoV-2 infection. TCRdb recomputed calls from the 5' RACE reads with MiXCR, one row per CDR3 protein. The table includes more than 45,000 distinct CDR3 sequences, approximately 5.6% detected once. Material for sequencing was whole blood. These receptors originate from an adult who was a healthcare worker with PCR-confirmed SARS-CoV-2 infection or an uninfected control (not recorded which).

This clonotype was recorded at least ten times. The chain links TRBV20-1 to TRBJ1-4; D perhaps matches TRBD1 (5 bases). The V end lost 0 bases, the J end lost 3 bases, and 14 bases lay between the germline ends. The length of the CDR3 is 16 residues. Germline V gives CDR1 DFQATT, CDR2 SNEGSKA (reference sequence). For the CDR3, the DNA is TGCAGTGCTAGAGATTTTCTAAGACAGCCTAATGAAAAACTGTTTTTT. Protein sequence: CSARDFLRQPNEKLFF.

This clonotype was counted many times. This chain joins TRBV24-1 and TRBJ2-3; 7 bases match TRBD2. From germline, CDR1 is KGHDR and CDR2 SFDVKD. The ends lost 9 bases at V and 6 bases at J; junction bases unmatched: 2. The CDR3 contains 11 residues. CDR3 amino acids: CATRGGDTQYF. The CDR3 coding sequence is TGTGCCACCCGCGGGGGTGATACGCAGTATTTT.

This clonotype was detected a few times. The chain recombines TRBV7-2 with TRBJ2-5, with a weak D call TRBD2 (5 bases). Germline V lookup: CDR1 SGHTA, CDR2 FQGNSA. The CDR3 extends over 14 amino acids. Between the trimmed V and J ends, which lost 1 base and 10 bases, there was a span of 16 bases. The CDR3 sequence is CASSLEGVTHLQYF. DNA for the CDR3: TGTGCCAGCAGCTTAGAGGGAGTTACGCATCTCCAGTACTTC.